The 4 T cell receptor beta chains reported below all come from one sample, sequenced in a study of shared clonotypes between healthy human individuals. Assay: immunoSEQ multiplex PCR; the TCRdb copy retains only in-frame clones and omits some. Of approximately 1.4 million clones listed, 95% to 99% are singletons. Sequencing was carried out using naive CD4+ T cells sorted from blood. The subset was: CD45RA+ positively selected. These receptors came from a man aged 25 to 40 in good health.

V is TRBV19 and J is TRBJ2-3; 9 nucleotides agree with TRBD1. V dropped 9 bases and J dropped 4; count of bases not matched to a gene: 8. The CDR3 length is 14 residues. Germline CDR1 LNHDA, CDR2 SQIVND (reference sequence). CDR3 region: CASGDRGVPDTQYF. For the CDR3, the DNA is TGTGCCAGCGGCGACAGGGGGGTCCCAGATACGCAGTATTTT. The variable domain in full, with the rest retrieved from reference TRBV19 and TRBJ2-3, is DGGITQSPKYLFRKEGQNVTLSCEQNLNHDAMYWYRQDPGQGLRLIYYSQIVNDFQKGDIAEGYSVSREKKESFPLTVTSAQKNPTAFYLCASGDRGVPDTQYFGPGTRLTVL.

The chain uses TRBV5-1 and TRBJ2-5; 9 positions agree with TRBD1. The CDR3 is 14 residues long. V lost 4 bases and J lost 4; bases outside the gene matches: 5. Germline CDR1 and CDR2: SGHRS and YFSETQ. The CDR3 DNA is TGCGCCAGCAGCCCAAACAGGGGGCGAGAGACCCAGTACTTC. This encodes CASSPNRGRETQYF.

J is TRBJ1-5 and V is TRBV7-2; D is possibly TRBD1 (5 bases). Germline lookup yields CDR1 SGHTA and CDR2 FQGNSA. The CDR3 loop spans 15 amino acids. Deletions cut 5 bases from V and 0 bases from J, with 11 bases between. CDR3 bases: TGTGCCAGCAGCGCACAGGTTTATAGCAATCAGCCCCAGCATTTT. Its translation: CASSAQVYSNQPQHF.

This chain links TRBV29-1 with TRBJ2-7; the D is unclear. This CDR3 has 12 amino acids. Trimming took 8 bases from V and 5 from J, leaving 16 bases between them. The germline gives CDR1 SQVTM, CDR2 ANQGSEA. The CDR3 nucleotides are TGCAGCTTCTCTGGGGTTAACGACGAGCAGTACTTC. This codes for CSFSGVNDEQYF.